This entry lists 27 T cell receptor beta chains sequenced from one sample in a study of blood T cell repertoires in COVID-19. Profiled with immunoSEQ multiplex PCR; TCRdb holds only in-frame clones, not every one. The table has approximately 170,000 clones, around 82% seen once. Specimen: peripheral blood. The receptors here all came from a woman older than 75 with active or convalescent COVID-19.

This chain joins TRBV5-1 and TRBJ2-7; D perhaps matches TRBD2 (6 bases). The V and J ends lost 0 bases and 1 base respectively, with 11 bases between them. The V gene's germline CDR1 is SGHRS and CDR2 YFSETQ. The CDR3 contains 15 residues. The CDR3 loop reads CASSLVSSGSYEQYF. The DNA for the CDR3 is TGCGCCAGCAGCTTGGTAAGTAGCGGATCCTACGAGCAGTACTTC.

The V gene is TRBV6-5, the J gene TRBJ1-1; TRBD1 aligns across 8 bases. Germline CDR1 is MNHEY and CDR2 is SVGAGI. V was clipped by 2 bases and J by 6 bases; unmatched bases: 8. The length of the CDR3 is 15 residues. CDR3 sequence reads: CASSYRQGASAEAFF. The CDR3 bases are TGTGCCAGCAGTTACCGTCAGGGGGCGAGTGCTGAAGCTTTCTTT.

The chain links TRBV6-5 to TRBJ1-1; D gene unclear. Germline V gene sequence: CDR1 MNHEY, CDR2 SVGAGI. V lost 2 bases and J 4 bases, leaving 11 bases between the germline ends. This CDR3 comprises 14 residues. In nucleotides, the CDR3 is TGTGCCAGCAGTTACGCCCGACTGGGCACTGAAGCTTTCTTT. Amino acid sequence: CASSYARLGTEAFF.

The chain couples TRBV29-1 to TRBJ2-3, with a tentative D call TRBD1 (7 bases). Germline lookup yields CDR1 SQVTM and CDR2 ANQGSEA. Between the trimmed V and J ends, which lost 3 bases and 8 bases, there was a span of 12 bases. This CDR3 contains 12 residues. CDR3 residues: CSVDSGGSTQYF. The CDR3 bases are TGCAGCGTTGACTCAGGGGGGAGTACGCAGTATTTT.

The CDR3 nucleotides are TGTGCCTGGAGCTTCGGCGGGAGAAACACTGAAGCTTTCTTT. It codes for CAWSFGGRNTEAFF. The gene calls are TRBV30 and TRBJ1-1, with D unclear. The CDR3 spans 14 residues. CDR1 and CDR2 (germline): GTSNPN, SVGIG (reference sequence). Trimming cost V 3 bases and J 2 bases, with 13 bases left between them.

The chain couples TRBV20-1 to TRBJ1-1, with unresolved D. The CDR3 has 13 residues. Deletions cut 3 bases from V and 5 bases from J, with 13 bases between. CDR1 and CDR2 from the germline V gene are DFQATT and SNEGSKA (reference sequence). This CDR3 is CSASWSRLTEAFF. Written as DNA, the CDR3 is TGCAGTGCTAGTTGGTCCAGGTTGACTGAAGCTTTCTTT.

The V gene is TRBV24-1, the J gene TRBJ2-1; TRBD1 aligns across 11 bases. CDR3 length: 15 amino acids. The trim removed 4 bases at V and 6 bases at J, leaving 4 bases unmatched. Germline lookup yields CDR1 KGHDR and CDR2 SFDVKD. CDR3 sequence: CATSERTGGFNEQFF. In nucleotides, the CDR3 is TGTGCCACCAGTGAACGGACAGGGGGCTTCAATGAGCAGTTCTTC.

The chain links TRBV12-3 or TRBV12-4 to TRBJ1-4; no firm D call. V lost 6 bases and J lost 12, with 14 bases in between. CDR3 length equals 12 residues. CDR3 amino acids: CASSRERGELFF. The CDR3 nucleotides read TGTGCCAGCAGCCGGGAGCGGGGTGAACTGTTTTTT.

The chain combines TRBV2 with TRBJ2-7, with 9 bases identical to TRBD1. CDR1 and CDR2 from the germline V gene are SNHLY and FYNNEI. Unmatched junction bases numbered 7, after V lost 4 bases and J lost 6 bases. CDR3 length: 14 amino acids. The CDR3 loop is CASSGDRERGEQYF. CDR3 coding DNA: TGTGCCAGCAGTGGGGACAGGGAGCGGGGCGAGCAGTACTTC.

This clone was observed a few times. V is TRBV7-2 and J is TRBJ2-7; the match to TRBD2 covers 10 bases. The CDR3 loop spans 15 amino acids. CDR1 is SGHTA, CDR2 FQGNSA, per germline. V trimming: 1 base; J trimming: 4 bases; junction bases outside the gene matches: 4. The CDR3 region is CASSLVAGGQYEQYF. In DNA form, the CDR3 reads TGTGCCAGCAGCTTAGTAGCGGGAGGCCAATACGAGCAGTACTTC. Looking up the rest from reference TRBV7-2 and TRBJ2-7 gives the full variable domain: GAGVSQSPSNKVTEKGKDVELRCDPISGHTALYWYRQSLGQGLEFLIYFQGNSAPDKSGLPSDRFSAERTGGSVSTLTIQRTQQEDSAVYLCASSLVAGGQYEQYFGPGTRLTVT.

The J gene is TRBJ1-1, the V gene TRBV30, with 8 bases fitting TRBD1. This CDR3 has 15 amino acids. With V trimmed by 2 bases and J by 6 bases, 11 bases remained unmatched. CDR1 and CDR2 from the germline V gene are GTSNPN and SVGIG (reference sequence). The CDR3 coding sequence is TGTGCCTGGAGTCCGCTGGACAGGGAAAGTCCTGAAGCTTTCTTT. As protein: CAWSPLDRESPEAFF.

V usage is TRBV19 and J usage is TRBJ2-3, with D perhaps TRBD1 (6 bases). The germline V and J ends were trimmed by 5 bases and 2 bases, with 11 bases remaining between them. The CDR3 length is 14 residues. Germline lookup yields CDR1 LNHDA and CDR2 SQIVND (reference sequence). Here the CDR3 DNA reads TGTGCCAGTAGTGTTCGACAGGCCACAGATACGCAGTATTTT. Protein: CASSVRQATDTQYF.

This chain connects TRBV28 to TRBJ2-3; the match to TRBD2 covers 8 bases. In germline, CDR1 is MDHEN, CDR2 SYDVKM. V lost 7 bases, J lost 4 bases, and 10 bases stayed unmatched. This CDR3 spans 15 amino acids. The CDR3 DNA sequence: TGTGCCAGCACCCGGGGGGGGGAGGGAGCAGATACGCAGTATTTT. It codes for CASTRGGEGADTQYF.

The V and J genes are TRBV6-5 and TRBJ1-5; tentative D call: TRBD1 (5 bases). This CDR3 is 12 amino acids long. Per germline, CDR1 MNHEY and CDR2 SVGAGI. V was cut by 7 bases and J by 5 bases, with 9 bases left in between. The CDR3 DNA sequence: TGTGCCAGCACCAGGGTCGATCAGCCCCAGCATTTT. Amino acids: CASTRVDQPQHF.

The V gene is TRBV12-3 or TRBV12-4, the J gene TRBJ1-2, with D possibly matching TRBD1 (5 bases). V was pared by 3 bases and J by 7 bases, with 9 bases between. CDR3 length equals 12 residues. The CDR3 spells CASSFFRAGYTF. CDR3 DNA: TGTGCCAGCAGTTTCTTCAGGGCTGGCTACACCTTC.

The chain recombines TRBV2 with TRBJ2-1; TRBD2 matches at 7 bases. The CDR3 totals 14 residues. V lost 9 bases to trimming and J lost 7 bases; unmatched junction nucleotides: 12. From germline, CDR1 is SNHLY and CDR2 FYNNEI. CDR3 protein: CARSVGGRGNEQFF. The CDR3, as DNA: TGTGCCAGATCGGTGGGAGGGCGGGGGAATGAGCAGTTCTTC.

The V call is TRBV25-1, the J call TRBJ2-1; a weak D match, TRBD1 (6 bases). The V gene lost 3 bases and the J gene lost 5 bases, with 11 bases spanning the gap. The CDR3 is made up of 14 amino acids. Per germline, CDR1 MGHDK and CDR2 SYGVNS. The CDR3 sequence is CASSEERDNNEQFF. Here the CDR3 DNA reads TGTGCCAGCAGTGAGGAAAGGGACAACAATGAGCAGTTCTTC.

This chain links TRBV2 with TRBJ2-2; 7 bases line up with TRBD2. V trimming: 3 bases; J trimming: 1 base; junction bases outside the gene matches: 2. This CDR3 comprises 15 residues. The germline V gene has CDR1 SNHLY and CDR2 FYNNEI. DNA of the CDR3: TGTGCCAGCAGTGAGGCTAGCGGGAACACCGGGGAGCTGTTTTTT. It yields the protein CASSEASGNTGELFF.

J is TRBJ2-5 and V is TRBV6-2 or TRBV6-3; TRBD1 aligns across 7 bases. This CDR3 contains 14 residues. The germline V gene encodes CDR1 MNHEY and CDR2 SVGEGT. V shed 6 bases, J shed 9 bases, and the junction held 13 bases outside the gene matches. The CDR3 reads CASSLHGADRAQYF. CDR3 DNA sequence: TGTGCCAGCAGCCTACACGGAGCCGACAGGGCCCAGTACTTC.

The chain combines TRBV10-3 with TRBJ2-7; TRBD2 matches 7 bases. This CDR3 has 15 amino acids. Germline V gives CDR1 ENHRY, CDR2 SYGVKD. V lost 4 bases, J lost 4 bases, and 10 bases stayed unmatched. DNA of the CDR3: TGTGCCATCAGTGGCAGCGGGACGTCCCTTTACGAGCAGTACTTC. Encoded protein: CAISGSGTSLYEQYF.

In DNA, the CDR3 is TGTGCCAGCAGCTCCCTGGCTTCCTCCGGGACAGATACGCAGTATTTT. The encoded protein is CASSSLASSGTDTQYF. The chain uses TRBV5-6 and TRBJ2-3; D is unresolved. Trimming pared 3 bases from V and 3 bases from J, leaving 17 bases between. The CDR3 runs 16 residues. Germline-derived CDR1 and CDR2 are SGHDT and YYEEEE.

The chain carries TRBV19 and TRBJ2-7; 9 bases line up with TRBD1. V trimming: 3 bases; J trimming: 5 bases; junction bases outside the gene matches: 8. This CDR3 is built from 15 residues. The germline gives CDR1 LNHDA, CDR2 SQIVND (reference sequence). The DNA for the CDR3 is TGTGCCAGTAGTATGGGTGGGACAGGGCACGACGAGCAGTACTTC. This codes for CASSMGGTGHDEQYF.

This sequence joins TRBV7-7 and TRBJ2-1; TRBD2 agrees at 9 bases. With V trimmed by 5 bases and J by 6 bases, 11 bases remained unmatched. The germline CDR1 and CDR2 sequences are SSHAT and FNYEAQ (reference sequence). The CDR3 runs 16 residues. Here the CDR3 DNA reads TGTGCCAGCAGCCCAAGAGCTAGCGGGGTCTCCAATGAGCAGTTCTTC. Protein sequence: CASSPRASGVSNEQFF.

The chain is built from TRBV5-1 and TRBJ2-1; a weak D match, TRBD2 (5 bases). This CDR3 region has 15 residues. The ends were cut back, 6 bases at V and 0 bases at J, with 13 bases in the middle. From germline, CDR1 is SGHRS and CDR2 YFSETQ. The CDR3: CASTRAVNSYNEQFF. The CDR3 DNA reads TGCGCCAGCACCCGAGCGGTGAACTCCTACAATGAGCAGTTCTTC.

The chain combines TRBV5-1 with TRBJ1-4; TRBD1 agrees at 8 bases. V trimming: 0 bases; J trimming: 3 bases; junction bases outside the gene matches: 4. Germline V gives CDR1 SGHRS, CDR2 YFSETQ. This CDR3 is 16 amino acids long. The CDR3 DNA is TGCGCCAGCAGCTTGGACAGGGGGTATCCTAATGAAAAACTGTTTTTT. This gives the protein CASSLDRGYPNEKLFF. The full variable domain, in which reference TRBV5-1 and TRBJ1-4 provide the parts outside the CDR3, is KAGVTQTPRYLIKTRGQQVTLSCSPISGHRSVSWYQQTPGQGLQFLFEYFSETQRNKGNFPGRFSGRQFSNSRSEMNVSTLELGDSALYLCASSLDRGYPNEKLFFGSGTQLSVL.

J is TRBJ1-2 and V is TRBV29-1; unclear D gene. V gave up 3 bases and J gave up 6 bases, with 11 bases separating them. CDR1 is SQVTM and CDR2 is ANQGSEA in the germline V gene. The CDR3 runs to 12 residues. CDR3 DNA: TGCAGCGTTGATAATCCGAGAAATGGCTACACCTTC. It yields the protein CSVDNPRNGYTF.

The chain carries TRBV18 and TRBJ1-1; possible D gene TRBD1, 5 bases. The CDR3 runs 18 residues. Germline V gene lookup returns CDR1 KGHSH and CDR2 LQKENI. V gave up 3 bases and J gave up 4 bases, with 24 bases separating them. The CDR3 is CASSPTGVSSGASTEAFF. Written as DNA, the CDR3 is TGTGCCAGCTCACCGACGGGGGTCAGCTCCGGGGCGAGCACTGAAGCTTTCTTT.